Listed below are T cell receptor beta chains from one sample, sequenced in a study of OX40 agonist ivuxolimab in advanced cancers. The assay was immunoSEQ multiplex PCR, and TCRdb's table has in-frame clones only and misses some. The sample has about 94,000 clones; about nine tenths are singletons. Sequencing was performed on CD4+ or CD8+ T cells sorted from blood, taken in a trial of the OX40 agonist ivuxolimab. These receptors all stem from an adult with an advanced solid tumor such as melanoma, head and neck, liver or kidney cancer. CDR3s include the opening cysteine and the closing phenylalanine or tryptophan. The D gene is left open where the match is weak. Expanded clones are given a class, and other clones once, few, many or no size at all.

v_call	clone_size	j_call	d_call	cdr3_aa
TRBV28	NA	TRBJ2-1	NA	CASSSDSYNEQFF
TRBV18	NA	TRBJ2-5	NA	CASSPRAAGSQETQYF
TRBV7-2	once	TRBJ2-2	TRBD2	CASSLRLAGFYANTGELFF
TRBV10-2	NA	TRBJ1-2	NA	CASTGRLSNYGYTF
TRBV5-4	NA	TRBJ2-7	TRBD1	CASSLPGTGSVGQYF
TRBV7-9	NA	TRBJ2-7	NA	CASSLDGALHGDEQYF
TRBV5-1	NA	TRBJ1-2	NA	CASSLGSGYGYTF
TRBV28	few	TRBJ1-1	NA	CASSPPIASNTEAFF
TRBV19	NA	TRBJ1-5	NA	CASSRGGLGLGQPQHF
TRBV5-1	NA	TRBJ1-1	TRBD1	CASSLGDRGGTEAFF
TRBV11-2	NA	TRBJ1-2	NA	CASSLEGHNSDYGYTF
TRBV5-6	NA	TRBJ1-3	NA	CASSWGWNRAGNTIYF
TRBV6-1	NA	TRBJ1-2	TRBD1	CASSEEQGGNYGYTF
TRBV7-2	NA	TRBJ2-7	TRBD2	CASSLSGGASQQYF
TRBV10-1	once	TRBJ1-2	NA	CASSHRGPGEDGYTF
TRBV5-4	once	TRBJ1-4	TRBD1	CASSLGGQGSTNEKLFF
TRBV19	NA	TRBJ1-5	NA	CASSIPPYSNQPQHF
TRBV28	NA	TRBJ2-7	NA	CASSLWTGIGEQYF
TRBV19	few	TRBJ1-1	NA	CASSTNYRYNTEAFF
TRBV5-4	NA	TRBJ2-7	TRBD1	CASSARDRVGEQYF
TRBV5-1	NA	TRBJ2-1	NA	CASSLEFGEQFF
TRBV10-3	NA	TRBJ1-5	TRBD1	CAISGDRAAGQPQHF
TRBV11-3	NA	TRBJ2-2	NA	CASQGGGSTGELFF
TRBV19	NA	TRBJ1-2	TRBD1	CASTLGGQSYGYTF
TRBV9	NA	TRBJ2-5	TRBD1	CASSGRRDREETQYF
TRBV7-2	NA	TRBJ1-5	TRBD1	CASSLDRGIVQPQHF
TRBV7-9	NA	TRBJ2-7	TRBD1	CASRRQGGDEQYF
TRBV5-1	NA	TRBJ1-2	NA	CASGNSDGYTF
TRBV10-1	NA	TRBJ2-1	TRBD2	CAAASSGARYNEQFF
TRBV30	NA	TRBJ1-1	NA	CACTPMNTEAFF
TRBV7-3	NA	TRBJ2-1	NA	CASSLSTLVGNEQFF
TRBV10-3	NA	TRBJ2-1	TRBD2	CAIMTSGGGNEQFF
TRBV5-6	few	TRBJ1-2	NA	CASEAGWEGYTF
TRBV5-6	NA	TRBJ1-2	NA	CASSLGTKAGYGYTF
TRBV14	NA	TRBJ1-3	TRBD1	CASSSRQGTGNTIYF
TRBV10-3	NA	TRBJ1-2	NA	CAISEWTGNYGYTF
TRBV6-5	NA	TRBJ2-7	TRBD2	CASSYSGGGSYEQYF
TRBV9	NA	TRBJ1-3	NA	CASSPSGVGNTIYF
TRBV5-4	NA	TRBJ1-4	NA	CASSLSAATNEKLFF
TRBV5-4	NA	TRBJ1-5	NA	CASSLEGLNQPQHF